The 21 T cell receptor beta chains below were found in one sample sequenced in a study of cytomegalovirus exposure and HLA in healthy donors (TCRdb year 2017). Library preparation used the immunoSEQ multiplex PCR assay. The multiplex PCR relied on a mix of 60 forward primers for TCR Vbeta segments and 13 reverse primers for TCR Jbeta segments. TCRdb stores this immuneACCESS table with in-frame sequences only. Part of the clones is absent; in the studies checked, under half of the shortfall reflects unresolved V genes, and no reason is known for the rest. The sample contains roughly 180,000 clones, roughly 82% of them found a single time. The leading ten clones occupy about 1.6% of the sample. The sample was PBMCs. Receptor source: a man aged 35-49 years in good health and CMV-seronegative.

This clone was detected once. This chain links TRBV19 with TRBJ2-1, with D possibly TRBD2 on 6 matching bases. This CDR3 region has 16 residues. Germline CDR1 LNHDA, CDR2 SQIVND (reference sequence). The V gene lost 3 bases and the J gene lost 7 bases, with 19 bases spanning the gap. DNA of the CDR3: TGTGCCAGTAGTATCGCGTCGGGGAGGAAGGCGAATGAGCAGTTCTTC. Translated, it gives CASSIASGRKANEQFF.

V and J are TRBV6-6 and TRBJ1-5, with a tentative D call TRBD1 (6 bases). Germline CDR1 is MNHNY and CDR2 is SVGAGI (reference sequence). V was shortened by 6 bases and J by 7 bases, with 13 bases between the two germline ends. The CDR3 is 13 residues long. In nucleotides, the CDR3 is TGTGCCAGCAGGGGCGGGGGCCACCAGCCCCAGCATTTT. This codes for CASRGGGHQPQHF.

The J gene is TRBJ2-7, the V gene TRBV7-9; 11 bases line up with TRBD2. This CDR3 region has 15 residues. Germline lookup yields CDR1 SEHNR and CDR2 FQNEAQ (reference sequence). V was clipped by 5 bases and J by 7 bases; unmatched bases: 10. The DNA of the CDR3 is TGTGCCAGCAGCCCGATAGCGGGGGGGCCGGGGGAGCAGTACTTC. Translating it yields CASSPIAGGPGEQYF.

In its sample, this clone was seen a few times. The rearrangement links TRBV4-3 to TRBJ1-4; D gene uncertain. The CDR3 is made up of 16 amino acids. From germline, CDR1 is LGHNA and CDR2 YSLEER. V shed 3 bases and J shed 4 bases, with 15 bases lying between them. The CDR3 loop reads CASSQGRRDYNEKLFF. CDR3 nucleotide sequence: TGCGCCAGCAGCCAGGGGAGGCGGGATTATAATGAAAAACTGTTTTTT.

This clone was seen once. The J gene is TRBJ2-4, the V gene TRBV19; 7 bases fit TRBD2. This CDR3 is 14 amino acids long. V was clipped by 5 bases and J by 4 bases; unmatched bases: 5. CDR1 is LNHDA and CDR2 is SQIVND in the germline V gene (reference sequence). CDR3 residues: CASSDPGGKNIQYF. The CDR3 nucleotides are TGTGCCAGTAGTGACCCCGGGGGGAAAAACATTCAGTACTTC.

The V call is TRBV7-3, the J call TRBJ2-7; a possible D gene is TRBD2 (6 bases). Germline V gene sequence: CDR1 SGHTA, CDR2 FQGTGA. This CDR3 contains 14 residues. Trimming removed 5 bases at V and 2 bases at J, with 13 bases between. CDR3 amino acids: CASSPGDGPYEQYF. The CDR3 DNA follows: TGTGCCAGCAGCCCGGGGGACGGACCCTACGAGCAGTACTTC.

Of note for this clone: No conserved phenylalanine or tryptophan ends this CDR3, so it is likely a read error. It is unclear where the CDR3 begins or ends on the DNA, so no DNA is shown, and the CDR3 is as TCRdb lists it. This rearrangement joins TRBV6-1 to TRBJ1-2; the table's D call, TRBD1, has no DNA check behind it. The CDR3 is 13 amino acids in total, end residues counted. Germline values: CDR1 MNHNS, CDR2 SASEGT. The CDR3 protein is CASRGKRQGGALI.

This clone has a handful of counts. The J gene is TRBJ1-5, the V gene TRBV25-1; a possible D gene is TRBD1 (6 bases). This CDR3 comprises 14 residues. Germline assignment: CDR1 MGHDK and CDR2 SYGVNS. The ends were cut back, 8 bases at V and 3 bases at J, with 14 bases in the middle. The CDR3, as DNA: TGTGCCAGCCACTTTGACAGGTTCAATCAGCCCCAGCATTTT. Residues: CASHFDRFNQPQHF.

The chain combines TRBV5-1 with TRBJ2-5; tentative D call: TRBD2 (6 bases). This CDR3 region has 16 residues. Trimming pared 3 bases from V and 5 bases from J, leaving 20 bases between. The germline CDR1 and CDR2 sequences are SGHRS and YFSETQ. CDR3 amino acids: CASSWHGSGVRETQYF. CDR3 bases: TGCGCCAGCAGCTGGCACGGGAGTGGCGTGAGGGAGACCCAGTACTTC.

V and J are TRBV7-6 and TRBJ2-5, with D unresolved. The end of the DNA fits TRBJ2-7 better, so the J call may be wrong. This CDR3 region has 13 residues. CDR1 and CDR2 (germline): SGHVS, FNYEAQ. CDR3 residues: CASSPRYSYEQYF. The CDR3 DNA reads TGTGCCAGCAGCCCCCGTTACTCCTACGAGCAGTACTTC.

CDR3 protein: CASTTDRPYEQYF. The CDR3 region has the DNA TGCGCCAGCACCACAGACAGGCCCTACGAGCAGTACTTC. The chain joins TRBV4-3 to TRBJ2-7, with a weak D call TRBD1 (6 bases). The V end was cut by 7 bases, the J end by 2 bases, with 12 bases between. CDR1 LGHNA and CDR2 YSLEER come from the germline V gene. The length of the CDR3 is 13 residues.

The CDR3: CASSERTGATNEKLFF. The CDR3 DNA follows: TGTGCCAGCAGCGAACGTACAGGGGCAACTAATGAAAAACTGTTTTTT. This chain joins TRBV9 and TRBJ1-4, with 7 positions matching TRBD1. CDR3 length: 16 amino acids. CDR1 SGDLS and CDR2 YYNGEE come from the germline V gene. The V and J ends lost 3 bases and 0 bases, in that order; junction bases with no gene match: 5. The full variable domain, rest sourced from reference TRBV9 and TRBJ1-4, is DSGVTQTPKHLITATGQRVTLRCSPRSGDLSVYWYQQSLDQGLQFLIQYYNGEERAKGNILERFSAQQFPDLHSELNLSSLELGDSALYFCASSERTGATNEKLFFGSGTQLSVL.

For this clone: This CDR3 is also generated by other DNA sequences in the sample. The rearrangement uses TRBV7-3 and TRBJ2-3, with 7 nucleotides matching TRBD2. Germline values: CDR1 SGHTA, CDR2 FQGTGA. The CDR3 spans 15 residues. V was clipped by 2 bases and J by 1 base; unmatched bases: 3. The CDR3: CASSLLSGGTDTQYF. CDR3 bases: TGTGCCAGCAGCTTACTAAGCGGGGGCACAGATACGCAGTATTTT.

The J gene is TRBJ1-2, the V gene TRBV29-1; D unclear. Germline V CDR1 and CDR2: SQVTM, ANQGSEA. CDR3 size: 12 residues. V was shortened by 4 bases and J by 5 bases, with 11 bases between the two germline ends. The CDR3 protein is CSVGQADYGYTF. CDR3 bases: TGCAGCGTTGGTCAGGCCGATTATGGCTACACCTTC.

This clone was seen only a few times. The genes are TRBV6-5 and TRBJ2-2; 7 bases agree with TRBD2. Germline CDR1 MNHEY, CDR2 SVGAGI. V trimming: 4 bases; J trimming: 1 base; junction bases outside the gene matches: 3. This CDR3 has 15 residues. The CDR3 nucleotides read TGTGCCAGCAGTTCCCGGGGGGTGAACACCGGGGAGCTGTTTTTT. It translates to CASSSRGVNTGELFF.

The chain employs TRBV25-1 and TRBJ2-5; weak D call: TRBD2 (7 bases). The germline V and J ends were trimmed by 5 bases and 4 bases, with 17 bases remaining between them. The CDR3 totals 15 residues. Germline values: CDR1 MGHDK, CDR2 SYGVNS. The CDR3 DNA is TGTGCCAGCAGTCAAGGGCGGGGGCGGACAGAGACCCAGTACTTC. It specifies CASSQGRGRTETQYF.

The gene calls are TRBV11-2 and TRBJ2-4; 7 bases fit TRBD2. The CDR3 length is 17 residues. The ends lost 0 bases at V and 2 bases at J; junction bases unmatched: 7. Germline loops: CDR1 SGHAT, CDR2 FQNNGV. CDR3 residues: CASSLDRGRASKNIQYF. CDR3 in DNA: TGTGCCAGCAGCTTAGATAGAGGGAGGGCCTCCAAAAACATTCAGTACTTC.

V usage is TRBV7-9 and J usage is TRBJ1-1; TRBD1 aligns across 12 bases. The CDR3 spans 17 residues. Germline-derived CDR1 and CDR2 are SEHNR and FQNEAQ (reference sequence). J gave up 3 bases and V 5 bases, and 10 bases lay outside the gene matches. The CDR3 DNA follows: TGTGCCAGCAGCGGGACAGGGGGCGCTCAGGTGGACACTGAAGCTTTCTTT. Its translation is CASSGTGGAQVDTEAFF.

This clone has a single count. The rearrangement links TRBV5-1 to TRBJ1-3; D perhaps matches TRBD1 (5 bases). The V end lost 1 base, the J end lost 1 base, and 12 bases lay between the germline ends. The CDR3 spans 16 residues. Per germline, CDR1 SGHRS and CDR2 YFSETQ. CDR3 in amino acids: CASSLRPDISGNTIYF. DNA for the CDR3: TGCGCCAGCAGCTTGCGCCCGGACATATCTGGAAACACCATATATTTT.

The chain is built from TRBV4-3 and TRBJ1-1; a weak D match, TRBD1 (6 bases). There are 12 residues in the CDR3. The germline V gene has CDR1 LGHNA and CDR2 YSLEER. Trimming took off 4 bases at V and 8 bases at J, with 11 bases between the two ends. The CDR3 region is CASSRAQGEAFF. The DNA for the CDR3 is TGCGCCAGCAGCCGAGCACAGGGAGAAGCTTTCTTT.

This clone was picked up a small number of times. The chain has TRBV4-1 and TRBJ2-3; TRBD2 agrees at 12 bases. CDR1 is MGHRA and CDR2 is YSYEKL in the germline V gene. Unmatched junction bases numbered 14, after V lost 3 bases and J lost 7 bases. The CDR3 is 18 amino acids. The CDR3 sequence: CASSQSTVTSGGLNTQYF. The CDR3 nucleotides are TGCGCCAGCAGCCAGTCCACAGTGACTAGCGGGGGCCTAAATACGCAGTATTTT.